A single sample gave rise to the 31 T cell receptor beta chains below, sequenced in a study of T cell changes during pregnancy in multiple sclerosis. Assay used: immunoSEQ multiplex PCR; TCRdb lists only in-frame clones, some missing. This table holds about 49,000 clones, under 95% found once. The sample was CD8+ T cells from peripheral blood mononuclear cells, taken before pregnancy. These receptors all stem from a female donor with multiple sclerosis, enrolled in a pregnancy study.

The chain uses TRBV9 and TRBJ2-7; D is uncertain. V shed 4 bases and J shed 0 bases, with 8 bases lying between them. The CDR3 is made up of 13 amino acids. Germline V CDR1 and CDR2: SGDLS, YYNGEE. The CDR3 protein is CASSPGGSYEQYF. The DNA for the CDR3 is TGTGCCAGCAGCCCCGGCGGCTCCTACGAGCAGTACTTC.

This sequence joins TRBV27 and TRBJ1-4; the D gene is possibly TRBD1 (5 bases). Deletions cut 4 bases from V and 8 bases from J, with 11 bases between. The CDR3 is 13 amino acids. CDR1 MNHEY and CDR2 SMNVEV come from the germline V gene (reference sequence). The CDR3 DNA follows: TGTGCCAGCAGTTGGGCAGGGCCCGAAAAACTGTTTTTT. As protein: CASSWAGPEKLFF.

The chain has TRBV5-1 and TRBJ1-5; unclear D gene. CDR3 length equals 15 residues. Deletions cut 0 bases from V and 6 bases from J, with 13 bases between. Germline-derived CDR1 and CDR2 are SGHRS and YFSETQ. The CDR3 coding sequence is TGCGCCAGCAGCTTGGGGTGGGGAGAAGGTCAGCCCCAGCATTTT. This encodes CASSLGWGEGQPQHF.

This clone was counted only a few times. The rearrangement uses TRBV27 and TRBJ2-7; 8 bases agree with TRBD2. This CDR3 region has 15 residues. Germline V gene data show CDR1 as MNHEY and CDR2 as SMNVEV (reference sequence). V lost 6 bases, J lost 7 bases, and 14 bases stayed unmatched. The CDR3 DNA follows: TGTGCCAGCAGAAGAAACGGGAGGGCTCCTTGGGAGCAGTACTTC. This gives the protein CASRRNGRAPWEQYF.

This chain joins TRBV6-6 and TRBJ1-1, with unresolved D. Trimming pared 8 bases from V and 6 bases from J, leaving 13 bases between. This CDR3 spans 12 amino acids. Germline CDR1 and CDR2: MNHNY and SVGAGI (reference sequence). The CDR3 DNA reads as TGTGCCAGCGAGGGAAGGTCGTCTGAAGCTTTCTTT. Amino acid sequence: CASEGRSSEAFF.

V is TRBV7-9 and J is TRBJ2-7, with 7 bases matching TRBD2. V gave up 5 bases and J gave up 2 bases; unmatched junction bases: 3. Germline CDR1 reads SEHNR; CDR2 reads FQNEAQ (reference sequence). There are 13 residues in the CDR3. For the CDR3, the DNA is TGTGCCAGCAGCGACGGGACTACCTACGAGCAGTACTTC. This gives the protein CASSDGTTYEQYF. The whole variable domain, remainder taken from reference TRBV7-9 and TRBJ2-7, is DTGVSQNPRHKITKRGQNVTFRCDPISEHNRLYWYRQTLGQGPEFLTYFQNEAQLEKSRLLSDRFSAERPKGSFSTLEIQRTEQGDSAMYLCASSDGTTYEQYFGPGTRLTVT.

The gene calls are TRBV7-9 and TRBJ2-3; no reliable D call. V shed 5 bases and J shed 3 bases, with 9 bases lying between them. CDR1 SEHNR and CDR2 FQNEAQ come from the germline V gene (reference sequence). CDR3 length: 13 residues. The CDR3 nucleotides are TGTGCCAGCAGCCCTACCCTGACAGATACGCAGTATTTT. Protein sequence: CASSPTLTDTQYF.

The V gene is TRBV7-9, the J gene TRBJ2-3; 7 bases are a match to TRBD2. CDR1 SEHNR and CDR2 FQNEAQ come from the germline V gene (reference sequence). CDR3 length: 16 residues. V lost 1 base, J lost 1 base, and 5 bases stayed unmatched. Here the CDR3 DNA reads TGTGCCAGCAGCTTAGTAGCGGGTGCCGGCACAGATACGCAGTATTTT. Protein: CASSLVAGAGTDTQYF.

This chain joins TRBV6-5 and TRBJ2-1, with 7 nucleotides matching TRBD2. Germline-derived CDR1 and CDR2 are MNHEY and SVGAGI. There are 16 residues in the CDR3. J lost 3 bases, V lost 2 bases, and 7 bases had no gene match. This chain's CDR3 is CASSYSAGDLYNEQFF. Written as DNA, the CDR3 is TGTGCCAGCAGTTACAGCGCGGGAGACCTCTACAATGAGCAGTTCTTC.

The rearrangement joins TRBV15 to TRBJ1-1; D gene uncertain. Per the germline V gene, CDR1 is LNHNV and CDR2 is YYDKDF (reference sequence). The CDR3 has 13 residues. V lost 0 bases and J 9 bases, leaving 11 bases between the germline ends. As DNA, the CDR3 is TGTGCCACCAGCAGAGAGTCGAGGCCTAAAGCTTTCTTT. This gives the protein CATSRESRPKAFF. Supplemented by reference TRBV15 and TRBJ1-1, the full variable domain reads DAMVIQNPRYQVTQFGKPVTLSCSQTLNHNVMYWYQQKSSQAPKLLFHYYDKDFNNEADTPDNFQSRRPNTSFCFLDIRSPGLGDTAMYLCATSRESRPKAFFGQGTRLTVV.

The chain is built from TRBV13 and TRBJ1-3, with D possibly TRBD1 on 5 matching bases. Per the germline V gene, CDR1 is PRHDT and CDR2 is FYEKMQ (reference sequence). This CDR3 is 18 amino acids long. V lost 5 bases and J lost 4, with 24 bases in between. The CDR3 loop is CASSPHLKGGHSGNTIYF. CDR3 nucleotides: TGTGCCAGCAGCCCGCATTTAAAGGGAGGACATTCAGGAAACACCATATATTTT.

CDR3 sequence reads: CASSTDAGPDSYEQYF. As DNA, the CDR3 is TGTGCCAGCAGCACGGACGCGGGGCCAGACTCCTACGAGCAGTACTTC. The chain links TRBV7-8 to TRBJ2-7; TRBD2 is a possible D gene (6 bases). Germline-derived CDR1 and CDR2 are SGHVS and FQNEAQ. The CDR3 is 16 residues long. V was pared by 5 bases and J by 0 bases, with 17 bases between.

The chain employs TRBV9 and TRBJ2-2, with 8 bases aligning to TRBD2. This CDR3 is 16 amino acids long. Germline V lookup: CDR1 SGDLS, CDR2 YYNGEE. The J segment lost 1 base and the V segment lost 0 bases, leaving 2 bases of the junction unmatched. CDR3 coding DNA: TGTGCCAGCAGCGTAGTTGCGGGAGGGAACACCGGGGAGCTGTTTTTT. Translated: CASSVVAGGNTGELFF.

The genes are TRBV10-2 and TRBJ2-7; 11 bases are a match to TRBD2. This CDR3 comprises 14 residues. Per germline, CDR1 WSHSY and CDR2 SAAADI. The V gene end was trimmed by 5 bases and the J gene end by 4 bases; junction bases not matched to a gene: 4. Here the CDR3 reads CASSPGLAVYEQYF. For the CDR3, the DNA is TGCGCCAGCAGTCCGGGACTAGCGGTGTACGAGCAGTACTTC.

The J gene is TRBJ1-1, the V gene TRBV29-1, with D possibly matching TRBD1 (5 bases). Germline values: CDR1 SQVTM, CDR2 ANQGSEA. There are 12 residues in the CDR3. Trimming took 3 bases from V and 6 from J, leaving 11 bases between them. The CDR3, as DNA: TGCAGCGTTGAGTGGGGGGGGGCTGAAGCTTTCTTT. Its translation is CSVEWGGAEAFF.

This chain connects TRBV30 to TRBJ1-1; maybe TRBD1 (5 bases). CDR1 is GTSNPN and CDR2 is SVGIG in the germline V gene (reference sequence). This CDR3 spans 12 amino acids. Trimming left V 5 bases short and J 5 bases short, with 12 bases between. CDR3 bases: TGTGCCTGGGAGGACATAGGTACTGAAGCTTTCTTT. This translates into CAWEDIGTEAFF.

This rearrangement joins TRBV19 to TRBJ1-1; D perhaps matches TRBD1 (5 bases). The CDR3 consists of 13 residues. Trimming cost V 11 bases and J 3 bases, with 16 bases left between them. Per germline, CDR1 LNHDA and CDR2 SQIVND (reference sequence). The DNA for the CDR3 is TGTGCCTCATCGTGGCGGGGGGACACTGAAGCTTTCTTT. Its protein is CASSWRGDTEAFF.

The chain joins TRBV7-8 to TRBJ2-7, with TRBD1 identical over 7 bases. The CDR3 totals 13 residues. The germline V gene has CDR1 SGHVS and CDR2 FQNEAQ. J was trimmed by 6 bases and V by 1 base; bases with no gene match: 3. As DNA, the CDR3 is TGTGCCAGCAGCTTAGGCAGGGGGAGCGAGCAGTACTTC. Amino acid sequence: CASSLGRGSEQYF.

This clone was seen once. The V call is TRBV4-1, the J call TRBJ2-4; 9 bases align to TRBD2. Trimming removed 3 bases from V and 0 bases from J; junction bases left unmatched: 0. In germline, CDR1 is MGHRA, CDR2 YSYEKL. CDR3 length: 15 residues. CDR3 nucleotides: TGCGCCAGCAGCCAGCGGGGGGGAGCCAAAAACATTCAGTACTTC. Translated: CASSQRGGAKNIQYF.

Written as DNA, the CDR3 is TGCGCCAGCCGGACAGGGAACGATGAAGGCTACACCTTC. Translation gives CASRTGNDEGYTF. The chain couples TRBV10-2 to TRBJ1-2; TRBD1 matches at 8 bases. Germline V gene lookup returns CDR1 WSHSY and CDR2 SAAADI. This CDR3 spans 13 amino acids. Losses at the gene ends were 8 bases for V and 8 bases for J; bases not matched to a gene: 10.

V and J are TRBV7-8 and TRBJ2-2; perhaps TRBD2 as D (6 bases). V shed 3 bases and J shed 0 bases, with 11 bases lying between them. Germline V gives CDR1 SGHVS, CDR2 FQNEAQ. The CDR3 spans 16 residues. The CDR3 DNA follows: TGTGCCAGCAGCTTGGACCGGGAGACGAACACCGGGGAGCTGTTTTTT. Its translation: CASSLDRETNTGELFF.

The chain is built from TRBV7-3 and TRBJ2-3, with a tentative D call TRBD1 (5 bases). Trimming removed 1 base from V and 0 bases from J, with 14 bases in between. This CDR3 is 17 amino acids long. Germline V gene lookup returns CDR1 SGHTA and CDR2 FQGTGA. The DNA for the CDR3 is TGTGCCAGCAGCTTAAGTGTCGGCCAGGGTAGCACAGATACGCAGTATTTT. Amino acid sequence: CASSLSVGQGSTDTQYF. The variable domain in full, with the rest retrieved from reference TRBV7-3 and TRBJ2-3, is GAGVSQTPSNKVTEKGKYVELRCDPISGHTALYWYRQSLGQGPEFLIYFQGTGAADDSGLPNDRFFAVRPEGSVSTLKIQRTERGDSAVYLCASSLSVGQGSTDTQYFGPGTRLTVL.

The V call is TRBV19, the J call TRBJ2-7; possible D gene TRBD2, 6 bases. The CDR3 runs to 13 residues. V shed 6 bases and J shed 2 bases, with 11 bases lying between them. Germline V gene data show CDR1 as LNHDA and CDR2 as SQIVND (reference sequence). CDR3 bases: TGTGCCAGTAGGGAGGGCCCGGCCTACGAGCAGTACTTC. Translated, it gives CASREGPAYEQYF.

CDR3 bases: TGTGCCAGCAGTTTAAGGACAGGGTATGAGCAGTACTTC. The encoded protein is CASSLRTGYEQYF. The chain recombines TRBV27 with TRBJ2-7; the match to TRBD1 covers 8 bases. The CDR3 spans 13 residues. Trimming at V came to 2 bases and at J to 7 bases, leaving 4 bases not matched to a gene. CDR1 is MNHEY, CDR2 SMNVEV, per germline (reference sequence).

V is TRBV5-4 and J is TRBJ2-3; 7 bases match TRBD2. V lost 0 bases to trimming and J lost 5 bases; unmatched junction nucleotides: 3. The CDR3 length is 14 residues. Germline CDR1 is SGHNT and CDR2 is YYREEE (reference sequence). The CDR3 DNA reads as TGTGCCAGCAGCTTGGTGGCGGGAGTAGATACGCAGTATTTT. It codes for CASSLVAGVDTQYF.

This sequence joins TRBV27 and TRBJ2-5; 11 nucleotides align to TRBD1. V lost 10 bases, J lost 4 bases, and 5 bases stayed unmatched. Germline-derived CDR1 and CDR2 are MNHEY and SMNVEV (reference sequence). The CDR3 runs 13 residues. CDR3 loop: CATRTGGGETQYF. CDR3 sequence (DNA): TGTGCCACCCGGACAGGGGGCGGAGAGACCCAGTACTTC.

This chain links TRBV15 with TRBJ2-3; the match to TRBD2 covers 7 bases. Per the germline V gene, CDR1 is LNHNV and CDR2 is YYDKDF (reference sequence). This CDR3 spans 16 amino acids. J gave up 4 bases and V 5 bases, and 12 bases lay outside the gene matches. CDR3 DNA sequence: TGTGCCACCAGCCCCAACGCGGGAGATGTCCCAGATACGCAGTATTTT. It is translated as CATSPNAGDVPDTQYF.

CDR3 region: CASSEAAGLAGSYEQYF. The CDR3 DNA sequence: TGTGCCAGCAGTGAAGCGGCGGGGCTAGCGGGATCCTACGAGCAGTACTTC. The rearrangement uses TRBV6-1 and TRBJ2-7; 9 nucleotides align to TRBD2. CDR3 length: 17 residues. The J segment lost 1 base and the V segment lost 0 bases, leaving 7 bases of the junction unmatched. CDR1 and CDR2 from the germline V gene are MNHNS and SASEGT.

The CDR3 loop reads CASSGSSAYNEQFF. CDR3 bases: TGTGCCAGCAGCGGTTCTAGCGCTTACAATGAGCAGTTCTTC. The V and J genes are TRBV9 and TRBJ2-1; weak D call: TRBD2 (6 bases). Trimming took 3 bases from V and 4 from J, leaving 11 bases between them. Per the germline V gene, CDR1 is SGDLS and CDR2 is YYNGEE. The CDR3 has 14 amino acids.

J is TRBJ2-1 and V is TRBV7-2, with 8 bases lining up with TRBD2. The CDR3 runs 14 residues. Per germline, CDR1 SGHTA and CDR2 FQGNSA. V shed 5 bases, J shed 8 bases, and the junction held 8 bases outside the gene matches. The CDR3 region is CASSRYGTRDEQFF. DNA of the CDR3: TGTGCCAGCAGCAGATATGGGACTAGAGATGAGCAGTTCTTC.

The rearrangement joins TRBV7-9 to TRBJ2-7; TRBD2 is a possible D gene (5 bases). The CDR3 consists of 15 residues. Trimming removed 0 bases at V and 5 bases at J, with 14 bases between. Germline CDR1 SEHNR, CDR2 FQNEAQ (reference sequence). This CDR3 is CASSLAGGRHDEQYF. CDR3 nucleotide sequence: TGTGCCAGCAGCTTAGCTGGCGGGCGACACGACGAGCAGTACTTC. Together with reference TRBV7-9 and TRBJ2-7, the CDR3 gives the full variable domain: DTGVSQNPRHKITKRGQNVTFRCDPISEHNRLYWYRQTLGQGPEFLTYFQNEAQLEKSRLLSDRFSAERPKGSFSTLEIQRTEQGDSAMYLCASSLAGGRHDEQYFGPGTRLTVT.